One sample yielded the 5 T cell receptor beta chains listed below, sequenced in a study of T cells in Graves' hyperthyroidism and ophthalmopathy. RNA transcripts provided the source from which TCR beta CDR3 regions were amplified. The study used the HTBI primer set for a first-round RT-PCR of the TCR CDR3. TCRdb analysed the multiplex PCR reads with MiXCR anew, one entry per CDR3 protein. Of approximately 530,000 distinct CDR3 sequences detected, just under 20% appear once; the ten largest clones hold 40% to 50%. Sequencing was done on a sample of blood. These TCRs come from a man aged 40-55 years with Graves' ophthalmopathy.

The table lists this clonotype with many counts. The chain is built from TRBV3-1 and TRBJ2-5, with D unclear. Germline CDR1 is LGHDT and CDR2 is YNNKEL (reference sequence). The CDR3 loop spans 14 amino acids. V lost 0 bases and J 2 bases, leaving 7 bases between the germline ends. The CDR3 nucleotides are TGTGCCAGCAGCCAAGATCTCCTTCAAGAGACCCAGTACTTC. Translating gives CASSQDLLQETQYF.

The chain is built from TRBV19 and TRBJ1-1; possible D gene TRBD1, 5 bases. The CDR3 spans 12 residues. V gave up 6 bases and J gave up 10 bases, with 15 bases separating them. Germline V gene data show CDR1 as LNHDA and CDR2 as SQIVND (reference sequence). The CDR3 sequence: CASSLTREGAFF. In nucleotides, the CDR3 is TGTGCCAGTAGCCTTACCAGGGAGGGAGCTTTCTTT. Full variable domain (missing parts from reference TRBV19 and TRBJ1-1): DGGITQSPKYLFRKEGQNVTLSCEQNLNHDAMYWYRQDPGQGLRLIYYSQIVNDFQKGDIAEGYSVSREKKESFPLTVTSAQKNPTAFYLCASSLTREGAFFGQGTRLTVV.

This clonotype has only a few counts. A read error may produce the germline difference seen at one junction end. V is TRBV11-2 and J is TRBJ1-6, with a weak D call TRBD1 (6 bases). Germline CDR1 and CDR2: SGHAT and FQNNGV. The CDR3 extends over 14 amino acids. The CDR3 region is CASSLEDRRGPLHF. The DNA of the CDR3 is TGTGCCAGCAGCCTAGAGGACAGACGGGGACCCCTCCACTTT.

This clonotype was detected a few times. This chain joins TRBV5-4 and TRBJ2-5; a possible D gene is TRBD2 (6 bases). In germline, CDR1 is SGHNT, CDR2 YYREEE (reference sequence). CDR3 size: 12 residues. V was shortened by 6 bases and J by 4 bases, with 10 bases between the two germline ends. The CDR3 loop reads CASTVGGETQYF. The CDR3 DNA reads as TGTGCCAGCACCGTGGGGGGAGAGACCCAGTACTTC.

This clonotype was picked up a small number of times. This rearrangement joins TRBV12-3 or TRBV12-4 to TRBJ2-7; the D is unclear. This CDR3 is built from 12 residues. V lost 3 bases and J 7 bases, leaving 10 bases between the germline ends. The CDR3: CASSFVTREQYF. The CDR3 DNA reads as TGTGCCAGCAGTTTCGTTACGCGGGAGCAGTACTTC.